This TCR beta chain appears in the sequencing data of a study of blood T cell repertoires in COVID-19. Across the study: Nucleic acid was either cDNA or gDNA, and it came from T cells, B-cell-depleted T cells, or PBMCs.

Authors' methods: Amplification from reference gene primers served as the basis for estimated nucleated cell counts. TCRdb keeps only in-frame clones here, not all; method: immunoSEQ multiplex PCR. V, J and clone size derive from that table, while D and trimming were established from the DNA sequence. The sample lists about 64,000 clones; 88% were seen once. The CDR3 extends over 13 amino acids. The germline gives CDR1 MNHEY, CDR2 SVGAGI. With 4 bases removed from V and 4 bases from J, the gap between germline ends came to 8 bases. Seattle's cohort entered during active infection and was followed longitudinally.

The rearrangement uses TRBV6-5 and TRBJ1-5; possibly TRBD1 for D (5 bases). Sequenced material: peripheral blood. This sequence was found in a woman aged 55-69 years with COVID-19, enrolled during active disease. CDR3 nucleotides: TGTGCCAGCAGTTTCGACAGTAATCAGCCCCAGCATTTT. As protein: CASSFDSNQPQHF.